A selection of T cell receptor beta chains follows, all from one sample in a study of T cells in lung cancer brain metastases. Profiled with immunoSEQ multiplex PCR; TCRdb holds only in-frame clones, not every one. The table lists about 3,500 clones, 85% to 90% of them singletons, with roughly 5% in the top ten. The sample comprised tumor tissue from the primary lung tumor. All receptors derive from a woman between 50 and 59 years old with non-small cell lung cancer. Both conserved end residues are trimmed from each CDR3. The D gene is left open where the match is weak. Size is omitted from some rows. Given values are once, few, many or a class for expanded clones.

TRBV7-9	TRBJ1-5	-	-	ASSLEGTREPQH
TRBV2	TRBJ1-4	once	-	ASRGQANEKLF
TRBV9	TRBJ1-3	-	-	ASSDTGTSGNTIY
TRBV4-2	TRBJ2-3	-	TRBD2	ASSQDPASGVSDTQY
TRBV9	TRBJ2-2	-	TRBD1	ASRKTGLNTGELF
TRBV6-5	TRBJ1-1	-	TRBD1	ASSYSRPRGQTEAF
TRBV7-9	TRBJ2-1	-	-	ASSPSLGGGRDEQF
TRBV28	TRBJ2-6	-	-	ASSLMGLGANVLT
TRBV18	TRBJ1-1	-	-	ASSPPQSEAF
TRBV28	TRBJ2-7	-	-	ASSLETHEQY
TRBV15	TRBJ2-3	once	-	ATSAGRGVDTQY
TRBV18	TRBJ2-7	-	TRBD1	ASSPSQGAGNEQY
TRBV5-1	TRBJ1-1	-	-	ASSFTAGTVNTEAF
TRBV6-1	TRBJ1-1	-	TRBD1	ASSESLNQGARAF
TRBV4-3	TRBJ2-7	-	-	ASSLFQGPTYEQY
TRBV27	TRBJ2-7	-	TRBD1	ASSSDREYEQY
TRBV5-1	TRBJ1-1	-	-	ASSPGIGGTDTEAF
TRBV5-1	TRBJ1-1	few	-	ASSTLKNTEAF
TRBV11-2	TRBJ2-2	-	-	ASSWDGNTGELF
TRBV4-2	TRBJ2-7	-	-	ASSLTIDRSYEQY
TRBV6-6	TRBJ2-7	-	TRBD1	ASSWTGYEQY
TRBV18	TRBJ1-2	-	TRBD1	ASSSRDSYGYT
TRBV6-5	TRBJ1-4	-	-	ASSQPATNEKLF
TRBV28	TRBJ1-4	-	-	AIGALGNEKLF
TRBV5-6	TRBJ2-4	-	-	ASSLRQGGNIQY
TRBV7-8	TRBJ1-5	-	-	ASSLQGSNQPQH
TRBV27	TRBJ1-5	-	-	ASSLGRDNGNQPQH
TRBV7-2	TRBJ1-1	-	TRBD1	ASSVTGGSEAF
TRBV4-3	TRBJ2-2	-	-	ASSQDILAGELF
TRBV5-1	TRBJ2-3	-	-	ASRLISTDTQY
TRBV11-1	TRBJ1-1	-	-	ASSLLGNRESEAF
TRBV7-9	TRBJ1-4	-	-	ASSTLYTTNEKLF
TRBV11-2	TRBJ1-1	-	TRBD1	VSSPKNRGNTEAF
TRBV7-7	TRBJ2-5	-	-	ASSLGVAPTGETQY
TRBV19	TRBJ1-4	-	-	ASSIMEKLF
TRBV11-3	TRBJ2-5	-	-	ASSSGMGETQY
TRBV4-1	TRBJ2-5	-	-	ASSQEVGGETQY
TRBV18	TRBJ2-7	once	-	ASSLGTRGNEQY
TRBV7-9	TRBJ1-1	-	-	ASSFLGREAF
TRBV7-9	TRBJ1-4	-	-	ASSLAQTGEKLF
TRBV5-1	TRBJ1-3	-	-	ASSGGTSGTTIY
TRBV9	TRBJ2-3	-	-	ASSVGVTDTQY
TRBV4-3	TRBJ2-3	-	-	ASSQVRGPPDTQY
TRBV5-6	TRBJ2-3	-	-	ASSYPDGDTQY
TRBV5-6	TRBJ1-2	-	-	ASSLDGNYGYT
TRBV5-6	TRBJ1-1	-	-	ASSQGTEAF
TRBV5-6	TRBJ2-7	-	TRBD1	ASSYGQGPYEQY
TRBV14	TRBJ1-1	few	-	ASSPGARTEAF
TRBV7-2	TRBJ2-3	once	-	ASIRGDPGDTQY
TRBV18	TRBJ2-5	-	-	ASSPGLDQETQY
TRBV11-2	TRBJ1-4	once	TRBD1	ASSSPGRGLEKLF
TRBV19	TRBJ1-2	-	-	ASSTGPGGYGYT
TRBV9	TRBJ2-4	-	-	ASSVGTGPKNIQY
TRBV9	TRBJ2-3	-	TRBD2	ASSVGLVAGGTDTQY
TRBV29-1	TRBJ1-1	-	TRBD1	SVRPVRDRVGGTEAF
TRBV5-4	TRBJ2-7	-	TRBD1	ASSPGQDRSNEQY
TRBV30	TRBJ1-1	once	TRBD1	AWNPGTGNTEAF
TRBV28	TRBJ1-6	-	-	ASSFYGRDSPLH
TRBV9	TRBJ2-2	-	-	ASREGYANTGELF